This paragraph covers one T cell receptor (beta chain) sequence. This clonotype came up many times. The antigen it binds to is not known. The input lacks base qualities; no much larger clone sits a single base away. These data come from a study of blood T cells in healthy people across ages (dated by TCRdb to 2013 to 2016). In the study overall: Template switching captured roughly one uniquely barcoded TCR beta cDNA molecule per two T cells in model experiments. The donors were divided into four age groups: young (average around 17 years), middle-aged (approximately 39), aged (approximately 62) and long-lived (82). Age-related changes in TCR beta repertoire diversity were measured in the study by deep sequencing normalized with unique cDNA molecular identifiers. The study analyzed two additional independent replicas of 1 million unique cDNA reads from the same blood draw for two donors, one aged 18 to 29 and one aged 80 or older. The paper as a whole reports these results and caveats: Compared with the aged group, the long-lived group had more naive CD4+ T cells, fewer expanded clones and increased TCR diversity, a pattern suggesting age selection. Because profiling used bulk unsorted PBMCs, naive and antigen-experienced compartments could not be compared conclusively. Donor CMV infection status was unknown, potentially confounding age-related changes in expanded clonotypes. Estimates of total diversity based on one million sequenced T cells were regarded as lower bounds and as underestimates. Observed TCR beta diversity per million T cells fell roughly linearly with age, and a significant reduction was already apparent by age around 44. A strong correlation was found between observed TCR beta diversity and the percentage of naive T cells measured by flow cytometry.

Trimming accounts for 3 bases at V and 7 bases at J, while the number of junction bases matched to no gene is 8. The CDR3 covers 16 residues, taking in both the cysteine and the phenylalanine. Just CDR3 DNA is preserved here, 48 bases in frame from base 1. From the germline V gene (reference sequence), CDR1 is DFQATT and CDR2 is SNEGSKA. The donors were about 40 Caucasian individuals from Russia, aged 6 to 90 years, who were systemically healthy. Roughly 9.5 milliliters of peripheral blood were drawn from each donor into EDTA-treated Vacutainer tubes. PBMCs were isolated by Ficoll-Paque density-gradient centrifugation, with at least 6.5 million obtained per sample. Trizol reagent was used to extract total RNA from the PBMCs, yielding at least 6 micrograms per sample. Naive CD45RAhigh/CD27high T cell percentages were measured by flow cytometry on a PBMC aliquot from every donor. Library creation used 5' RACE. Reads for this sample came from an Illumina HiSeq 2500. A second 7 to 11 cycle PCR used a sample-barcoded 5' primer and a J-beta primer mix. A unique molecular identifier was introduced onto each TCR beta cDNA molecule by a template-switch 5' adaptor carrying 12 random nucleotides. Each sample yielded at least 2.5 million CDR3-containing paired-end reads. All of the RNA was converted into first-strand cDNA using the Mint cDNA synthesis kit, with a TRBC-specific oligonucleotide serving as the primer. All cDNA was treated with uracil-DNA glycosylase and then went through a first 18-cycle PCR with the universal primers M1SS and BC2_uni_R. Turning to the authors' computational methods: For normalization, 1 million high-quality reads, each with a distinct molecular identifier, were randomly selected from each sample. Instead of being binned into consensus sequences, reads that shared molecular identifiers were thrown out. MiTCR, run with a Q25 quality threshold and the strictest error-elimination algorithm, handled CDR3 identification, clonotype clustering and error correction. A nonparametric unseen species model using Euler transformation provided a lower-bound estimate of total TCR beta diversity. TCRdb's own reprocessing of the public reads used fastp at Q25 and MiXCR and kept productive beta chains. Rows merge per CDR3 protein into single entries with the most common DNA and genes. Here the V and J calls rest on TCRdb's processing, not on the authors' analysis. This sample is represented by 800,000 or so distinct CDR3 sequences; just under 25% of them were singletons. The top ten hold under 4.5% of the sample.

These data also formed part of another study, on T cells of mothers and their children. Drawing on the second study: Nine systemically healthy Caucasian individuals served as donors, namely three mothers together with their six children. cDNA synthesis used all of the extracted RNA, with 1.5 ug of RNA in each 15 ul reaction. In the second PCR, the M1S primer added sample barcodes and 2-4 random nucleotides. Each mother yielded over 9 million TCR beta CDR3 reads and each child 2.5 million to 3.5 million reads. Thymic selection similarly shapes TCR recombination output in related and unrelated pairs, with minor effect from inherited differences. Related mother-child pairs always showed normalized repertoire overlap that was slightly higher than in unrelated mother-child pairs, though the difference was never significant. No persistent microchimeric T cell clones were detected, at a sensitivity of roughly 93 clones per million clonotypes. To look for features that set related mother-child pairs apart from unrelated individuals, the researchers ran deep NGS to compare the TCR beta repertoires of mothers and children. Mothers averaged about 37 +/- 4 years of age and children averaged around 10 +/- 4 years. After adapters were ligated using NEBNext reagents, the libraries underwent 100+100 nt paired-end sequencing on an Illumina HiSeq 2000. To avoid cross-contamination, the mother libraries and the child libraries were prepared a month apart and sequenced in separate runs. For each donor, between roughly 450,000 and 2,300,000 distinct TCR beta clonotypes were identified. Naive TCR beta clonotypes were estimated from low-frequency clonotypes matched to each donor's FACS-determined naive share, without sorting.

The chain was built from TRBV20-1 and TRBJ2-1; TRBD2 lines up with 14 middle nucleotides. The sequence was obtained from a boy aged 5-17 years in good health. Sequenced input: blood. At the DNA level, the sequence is TGCAGTGCTAGGGTACCGGGACTAGCGGGAGTTAATGAGCAGTTCTTC. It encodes CSARVPGLAGVNEQFF.